These 25 T cell receptor beta chains originate from one sample sequenced in a study of molecular identifiers for immune sequencing clone quantification. TCRdb redid the calling of the PCR reads with MiXCR, one entry per CDR3 protein. Of about 640,000 distinct CDR3 sequences in the sample, 15% to 20% were seen once. Sequencing was carried out using naive CD8+ T cells from blood, with Jurkat cell RNA spiked in. As for subset: FACS-sorted CD8+CD4-CCR7+CD45RA+ naive T cells. The receptors come from a human donor in good health. Some libraries in this study had Jurkat cell RNA spiked in.

On this clonotype itself: A much larger clone differs by one base, so this may be a read error. The missing conserved phenylalanine or tryptophan at the end of this CDR3 makes a read error likely. This rearrangement joins TRBV19 to TRBJ1-4; 7 nucleotides agree with TRBD1. Germline CDR1 reads LNHDA; CDR2 reads SQIVND (reference sequence). V gave up 4 bases and J gave up 6 bases; unmatched junction bases: 14. This CDR3 comprises 17 residues. CDR3 loop: CASSTHRGKQGYEKLFS. In DNA, the CDR3 is TGTGCCAGTAGTACCCACAGGGGAAAACAGGGTTATGAAAAACTGTTTTCT.

This clonotype occurred many times. The rearrangement uses TRBV12-3 or TRBV12-4 and TRBJ2-7; D is undetermined. The CDR3 loop spans 11 amino acids. V lost 3 bases and J lost 5, with 5 bases in between. CDR3 sequence reads: CASSFVNEQYF. CDR3 DNA: TGTGCCAGCAGTTTTGTTAACGAGCAGTACTTC.

V gene TRBV12-3 or TRBV12-4 combines with J gene TRBJ1-2; D not resolved. The germline V and J ends were trimmed by 6 bases and 5 bases, with 10 bases remaining between them. The length of the CDR3 is 12 residues. The CDR3 sequence: CASSLLGYGYTF. The DNA of the CDR3 is TGTGCCAGCAGCCTTCTGGGTTATGGCTACACCTTC.

In this sample, this clonotype turned up many times. This sequence joins TRBV30 and TRBJ2-2, with TRBD2 matching 9 bases. The germline V gene has CDR1 GTSNPN and CDR2 SVGIG (reference sequence). V lost 5 bases and J lost 6; bases outside the gene matches: 7. CDR3 size: 14 residues. The CDR3 region is CAWAAGGPAGELFF. The CDR3 DNA is TGTGCCTGGGCAGCGGGGGGTCCCGCCGGGGAGCTGTTTTTT. Looking up the rest from reference TRBV30 and TRBJ2-2 gives the full variable domain: SQTIHQWPATLVQPVGSPLSLECTVEGTSNPNLYWYRQAAGRGLQLLFYSVGIGQISSEVPQNLSASRPQDRQFILSSKKLLLSDSGFYLCAWAAGGPAGELFFGEGSRLTVL.

This clonotype was recorded at least ten times. This chain's CDR3 is CASSLGAGTGSTDTQYF. Written as DNA, the CDR3 is TGTGCCAGCAGCTTAGGTGCCGGGACAGGGAGTACAGATACGCAGTATTTT. The chain uses TRBV7-6 and TRBJ2-3; 9 bases match TRBD1. The CDR3 length is 17 residues. V was pared by 1 base and J by 3 bases, with 8 bases of the junction left unmatched. From germline, CDR1 is SGHVS and CDR2 FNYEAQ.

This clonotype came up many times. The chain recombines TRBV7-8 with TRBJ1-6; D remains unclear. V dropped 4 bases and J dropped 9 bases, with 19 bases sitting between them. The germline V gene encodes CDR1 SGHVS and CDR2 FQNEAQ. The CDR3 length is 16 residues. The CDR3 is CASSSWTVGTGSPLHF. DNA for the CDR3: TGTGCCAGCAGCTCCTGGACGGTCGGCACCGGTTCACCCCTCCACTTT.

This clonotype was seen ten or more times. The chain joins TRBV29-1 to TRBJ2-2; 7 nucleotides line up with TRBD1. Per the germline V gene, CDR1 is SQVTM and CDR2 is ANQGSEA. The CDR3 consists of 12 residues. V gave up 5 bases and J gave up 5 bases; unmatched junction bases: 2. This CDR3 reads CSVPTGTGELFF. The CDR3 DNA is TGCAGCGTTCCGACAGGGACCGGGGAGCTGTTTTTT.

The table lists this clonotype with many counts. The rearrangement joins TRBV18 to TRBJ1-1; D is uncertain. This CDR3 spans 14 amino acids. Germline CDR1 reads KGHSH; CDR2 reads LQKENI. V gave up 0 bases and J gave up 1 base, with 6 bases separating them. The CDR3 is CASSPPTENTEAFF. The CDR3 DNA reads TGTGCCAGCTCACCACCGACGGAGAACACTGAAGCTTTCTTT.

On this clonotype itself: This sequence may be a read error, since a much larger clone differs from it by one base. This chain links TRBV6-5 with TRBJ1-2, with 10 bases lining up with TRBD1. The length of the CDR3 is 15 residues. Losses at the gene ends were 7 bases for V and 2 bases for J; bases not matched to a gene: 7. Germline CDR1 reads MNHEY; CDR2 reads SVGAGI. This CDR3 reads CASTGSDRGNYGYTF. The CDR3 nucleotides read TGTGCCAGCACTGGATCGGACAGGGGGAACTATGGCTACACCTTC.

This chain links TRBV4-2 with TRBJ2-2, with a possible D match to TRBD2 (6 bases). Deletions cut 0 bases from V and 0 bases from J, with 14 bases between. This CDR3 region has 18 residues. Germline values: CDR1 LGHNA, CDR2 YNFKEQ. The CDR3 here is CASSQDLGSGANTGELFF. DNA of the CDR3: TGTGCCAGCAGCCAAGATTTGGGTAGCGGCGCGAACACCGGGGAGCTGTTTTTT.

This chain connects TRBV4-3 to TRBJ2-5; 10 bases map to TRBD2. With V trimmed by 1 base and J by 5 bases, 10 bases remained unmatched. This CDR3 has 17 amino acids. From germline, CDR1 is LGHNA and CDR2 YSLEER. CDR3 amino acids: CASSQGIAGGLAETQYF. DNA of the CDR3: TGCGCCAGCAGCCAAGGGATAGCGGGAGGTCTGGCGGAGACCCAGTACTTC.

Concerning this clonotype itself: This could be a read error, since a much larger clone is one nucleotide away. V gene TRBV6-5 combines with J gene TRBJ2-7; 7 bases map to TRBD2. Germline V gene data show CDR1 as MNHEY and CDR2 as SVGAGI. This CDR3 is built from 15 residues. Losses at the gene ends were 8 bases for V and 0 bases for J; bases not matched to a gene: 10. For the CDR3, the DNA is TGTGCCAGCGGTCCCGGGGGAGGGAGCTCCTACGAGCAGTACTTC. As protein: CASGPGGGSSYEQYF.

This clonotype was seen many times. J is TRBJ2-3 and V is TRBV12-5; D uncertain. V was trimmed by 1 base and J by 2 bases, leaving 13 bases between them. The CDR3 runs to 16 residues. Germline CDR1 is LGHNT and CDR2 is FRNRAP. CDR3 coding DNA: TGTGCTAGTGGTTTGGGACTTTCCCTAAACACAGATACGCAGTATTTT. Translated: CASGLGLSLNTDTQYF.

In this sample, this clonotype turned up many times. This rearrangement joins TRBV10-3 to TRBJ2-7; the D is unclear. The germline V gene has CDR1 ENHRY and CDR2 SYGVKD. The CDR3 has 13 residues. V was cut by 3 bases and J by 0 bases, with 6 bases left in between. CDR3 in amino acids: CAISDVTSYEQYF. The DNA of the CDR3 is TGTGCCATCAGTGACGTCACCTCCTACGAGCAGTACTTC.

The J gene is TRBJ1-1, the V gene TRBV6-5; D possibly corresponds to TRBD1 (6 bases). The length of the CDR3 is 13 residues. Deletions cut 6 bases from V and 3 bases from J, with 11 bases between. The V gene's germline CDR1 is MNHEY and CDR2 SVGAGI. CDR3 sequence: CASRRGGDTEAFF. CDR3 nucleotides: TGTGCCAGCAGAAGGGGGGGCGACACTGAAGCTTTCTTT.

The table lists this clonotype with many counts. The rearrangement links TRBV4-1 to TRBJ1-1; weak D call: TRBD1 (6 bases). The germline V and J ends were trimmed by 2 bases and 5 bases, with 18 bases remaining between them. CDR3 length: 16 amino acids. The germline V gene has CDR1 MGHRA and CDR2 YSYEKL. The CDR3 bases are TGCGCCAGCAGCCAAACAGGGTCGTGGGAGGGGACTGAAGCTTTCTTT. Translation gives CASSQTGSWEGTEAFF.

This clonotype was seen once. Since a much larger clone is just one base distant, this may be a read error. The conserved final phenylalanine or tryptophan is absent from the CDR3, which likely points to a read error. The rearrangement links TRBV19 to TRBJ2-7; D unresolved. This CDR3 contains 13 residues. Trimming took 6 bases from V and 1 from J, leaving 10 bases between them. Germline assignment: CDR1 LNHDA and CDR2 SQIVND (reference sequence). CDR3 loop: CASSQTPSYEQYS. In DNA form, the CDR3 reads TGTGCCAGTAGCCAGACCCCTTCCTACGAGCAGTACTCC.

Turning to this clonotype: A read error may be the cause here, since a much bigger clone is one base away. The chain joins TRBV30 to TRBJ2-1; D remains ambiguous. Per germline, CDR1 GTSNPN and CDR2 SVGIG (reference sequence). This CDR3 has 13 residues. The CDR3 nucleotides read TGTGCCTGGAGTGTGCCTCTTACCAATGAGCAGTCCTTC. It specifies CAWSVPLTNEQSF.

This clonotype was counted at least ten times. The chain carries TRBV2 and TRBJ2-2; the D is unclear. CDR3 length equals 13 residues. The ends were cut back, 6 bases at V and 4 bases at J, with 9 bases in the middle. The germline V gene encodes CDR1 SNHLY and CDR2 FYNNEI. CDR3 sequence (DNA): TGTGCCAGCAGGACTGACATCACCGGGGAGCTGTTTTTT. This translates into CASRTDITGELFF.

Many counts were recorded for this clonotype. The chain uses TRBV27 and TRBJ2-7; possible D gene TRBD1, 6 bases. V was cut by 3 bases and J by 4 bases, with 10 bases left in between. CDR1 and CDR2 (germline): MNHEY, SMNVEV (reference sequence). This CDR3 spans 13 amino acids. CDR3: CASSFSTGYEQYF. The CDR3, as DNA: TGTGCCAGCAGTTTTTCTACAGGGTACGAGCAGTACTTC.

Points on this clonotype: A clone one base away is much larger, so this may be a read error. This sequence joins TRBV14 and TRBJ1-2; TRBD1 aligns across 7 bases. Germline assignment: CDR1 SGHDN and CDR2 FVKESK. There are 15 residues in the CDR3. CDR3 sequence: CASGQAPGGGYGYTF. CDR3 sequence (DNA): TGTGCCAGCGGCCAAGCTCCAGGGGGAGGCTATGGCTACACCTTC.

Worth noting for this clonotype: A much larger clone lies one base from this, so it may be a read error. The rearrangement joins TRBV6-5 to TRBJ2-3, with TRBD1 matching 8 bases. V shed 8 bases and J 3 bases; nucleotides not matched to a gene: 7. The length of the CDR3 is 14 residues. Germline-derived CDR1 and CDR2 are MNHEY and SVGAGI. CDR3 coding DNA: TGTGCCAGCGGTTCGGACAGGGCTACAGATACGCAGTATTTT. Protein sequence: CASGSDRATDTQYF.

A few counts support this clonotype. The chain carries TRBV19 and TRBJ2-5, with a tentative D call TRBD1 (5 bases). Germline V gene sequence: CDR1 LNHDA, CDR2 SQIVND (reference sequence). Trimming removed 1 base at V and 3 bases at J, with 12 bases between. The CDR3 is 15 amino acids. The CDR3 loop reads CASSIGAGIEETQYF. CDR3 nucleotide sequence: TGTGCCAGTAGTATAGGCGCAGGGATTGAAGAGACCCAGTACTTC.

This clonotype showed up many times. The chain carries TRBV7-9 and TRBJ2-3; 9 bases align to TRBD2. CDR1 SEHNR and CDR2 FQNEAQ come from the germline V gene (reference sequence). The CDR3 contains 15 residues. V dropped 3 bases and J dropped 8; count of bases not matched to a gene: 9. CDR3 amino acids: CASSFLAGTTGTQYF. The CDR3 nucleotides are TGTGCCAGCAGCTTTCTAGCGGGAACCACGGGTACGCAGTATTTT.

The chain uses TRBV4-1 and TRBJ2-6, with TRBD1 identical over 10 bases. After removal of 1 base from V and 1 base from J, the junction contained 13 bases not matched to a gene. Germline values: CDR1 MGHRA, CDR2 YSYEKL. CDR3 size: 21 residues. The CDR3 region is CASSQGVRTGGKQSGANVLTF. CDR3 DNA sequence: TGCGCCAGCAGCCAAGGAGTTAGGACAGGGGGAAAACAGTCTGGGGCCAACGTCCTGACTTTC.